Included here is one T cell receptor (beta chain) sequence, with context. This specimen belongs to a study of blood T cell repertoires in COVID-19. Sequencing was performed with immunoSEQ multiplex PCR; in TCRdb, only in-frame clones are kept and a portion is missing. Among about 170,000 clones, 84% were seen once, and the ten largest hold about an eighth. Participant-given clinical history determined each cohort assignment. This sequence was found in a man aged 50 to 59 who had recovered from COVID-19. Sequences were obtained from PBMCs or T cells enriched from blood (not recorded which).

The CDR3 loop reads CASSQDRGRGSSYEQYF. The CDR3 DNA is TGCGCCAGCAGCCAAGATCGTGGTAGGGGCAGCTCCTACGAGCAGTACTTC. The chain employs TRBV4-1 and TRBJ2-7, with TRBD1 as a possible D gene (5 bases). CDR1 is MGHRA and CDR2 is YSYEKL in the germline V gene. The CDR3 runs 17 residues. V dropped 0 bases and J dropped 0 bases, with 15 bases sitting between them.